This TCR beta chain emerged from a study of OX40 agonist ivuxolimab in advanced cancers. Study-level information: Among those enrolled, mean age was roughly 62 years (range about 23 to 85) and 75% to 90% were male.

Blood sampling was done at baseline, cycle 4 day 1, and cycle 7 day 1. Germline CDR1 and CDR2: MNHNS and SASEGT. The CDR3 is made up of 15 amino acids. Deletions cut 3 bases from V and 0 bases from J, with 9 bases between. Profiling relied on immunoSEQ multiplex PCR, and the TCRdb table lists in-frame clones only, not all of them. The sample shows around 100,000 clones, around 93% of them seen only once. The chain combines TRBV6-1 with TRBJ1-5, with unresolved D. This TCR derives from an adult with an advanced solid tumor such as melanoma, head and neck, liver or kidney cancer. The sample here was CD4+ or CD8+ T cells sorted from blood, taken in a trial of the OX40 agonist ivuxolimab. CDR3 nucleotide sequence: TGTGCCAGCAGTGATAGTCCGTTTAGCAATCAGCCCCAGCATTTT. Protein sequence: CASSDSPFSNQPQHF.